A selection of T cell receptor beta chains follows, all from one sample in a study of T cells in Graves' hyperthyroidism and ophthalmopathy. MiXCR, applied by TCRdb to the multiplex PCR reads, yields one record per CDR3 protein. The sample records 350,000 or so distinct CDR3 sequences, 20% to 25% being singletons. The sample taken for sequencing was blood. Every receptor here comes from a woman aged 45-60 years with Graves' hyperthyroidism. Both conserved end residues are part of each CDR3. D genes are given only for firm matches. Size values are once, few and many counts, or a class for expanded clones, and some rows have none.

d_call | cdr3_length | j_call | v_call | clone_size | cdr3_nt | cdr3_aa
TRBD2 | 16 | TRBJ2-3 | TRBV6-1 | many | TGTGCCAGCAGATCACTTTCCGCGGGAGTTGCAGATACGCAGTATTTT | CASRSLSAGVADTQYF
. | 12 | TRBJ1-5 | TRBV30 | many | TGTGCCTGGAGTCCCGGAGATCAGCCCCAGCATTTT | CAWSPGDQPQHF
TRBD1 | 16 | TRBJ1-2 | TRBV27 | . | TGTGCCAGCAGTAGAGCCGGGACAGGGGGGAAATATGGCTACACCTTC | CASSRAGTGGKYGYTF
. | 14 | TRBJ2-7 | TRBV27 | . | TGTGCCAGCAGTTTAAAGGGTCCTCTCTACGAGCAGTACTTC | CASSLKGPLYEQYF
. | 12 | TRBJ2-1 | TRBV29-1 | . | TGCAGCGTTCGAGGCTCGCAGGATAAGCAGTTCTTC | CSVRGSQDKQFF
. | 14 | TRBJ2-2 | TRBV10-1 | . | TGCGCCAGCAGTGAGCGGGGGTACACCGGGGAGCTGTTTTTT | CASSERGYTGELFF
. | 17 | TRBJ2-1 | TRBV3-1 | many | TGTGCCAGCAGCCAGGATGCTGCAGGGCGAGCATACAATGAGCAGTTCTTC | CASSQDAAGRAYNEQFF
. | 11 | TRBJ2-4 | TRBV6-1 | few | TGTGCCAGCCATACCTACTACCCGGAGTACTTC | CASHTYYPEYF
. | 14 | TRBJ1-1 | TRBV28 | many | TGTGCCAGCAGTGTCCAGGTATTCGACACTGAAGCTTTCTTT | CASSVQVFDTEAFF
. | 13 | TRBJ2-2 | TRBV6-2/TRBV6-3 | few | TGTGCCAGCAGTTTCTACGTACCCGGGGAGCTGTTTTTT | CASSFYVPGELFF
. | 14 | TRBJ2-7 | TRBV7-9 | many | TGTGCCAGCAGTTCCGGTACAGCGTCCTACGAGCAGTACTTC | CASSSGTASYEQYF
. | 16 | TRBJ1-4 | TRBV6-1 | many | TGTGCCAGCAGTCCTGGACGGGCCGCAACTAATGAAAAACTGTTTTTT | CASSPGRAATNEKLFF
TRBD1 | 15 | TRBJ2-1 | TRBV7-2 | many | TGTGCCAGCAGCCCGTCGGGACAGGGGTACAATGAGCAGTTCTTC | CASSPSGQGYNEQFF
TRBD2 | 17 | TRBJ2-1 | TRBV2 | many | TGTGCCAGCAGTGGGACTAGCGGGTGGTACAAATCCGCTGAGCAGTTCTTC | CASSGTSGWYKSAEQFF
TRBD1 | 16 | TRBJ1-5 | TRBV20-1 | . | TGCAGTGCCCTAGCTCTAACAGGGGGTAGCAATCAGCCCCAGCATTTT | CSALALTGGSNQPQHF
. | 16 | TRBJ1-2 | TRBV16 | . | TGTGCCAGCAGCCCTCCCGACGGGGGAATTAACTATGGCTACACCTTC | CASSPPDGGINYGYTF
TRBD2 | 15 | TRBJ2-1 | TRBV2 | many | TGTGCCAGCAGTGCGAGGCGGGAGGGCTACAATGAGCAGTTCTTC | CASSARREGYNEQFF
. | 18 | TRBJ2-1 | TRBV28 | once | TGTGCCAGCACTTTCCCTCTCTCACAGGGTCTTGGGAACAATGAGCAGTTCTTC | CASTFPLSQGLGNNEQFF